These T cell receptor beta chains were read from a single sample in a study of T-cell memory formation after mild COVID-19. MiXCR was run by TCRdb on the 5' RACE reads, yielding one entry per CDR3 protein. The sample holds about 560,000 distinct CDR3 sequences, roughly 17% seen once. Sequenced material: PBMCs or a T cell subset sorted from them (not recorded which). These receptors all come from an adult woman who had mild COVID-19 (a few samples of this study predate the infection). Cell type and time point are not known. Each CDR3 is given with its conserved first and last residue. The D gene is left open where the match is weak. Not all rows give a size; the values are once, few, many and, for expanded clones, a class.

clone size: .
J gene: TRBJ2-7
V gene: TRBV12-3/TRBV12-4
D gene: .
CDR3 protein: CASSPSLGIEQYF
CDR3 DNA: TGTGCCAGCAGTCCTTCTCTGGGGATCGAGCAGTACTTC

clone size: .
J gene: TRBJ1-6
V gene: TRBV25-1
D gene: .
CDR3 protein: CASSELGTGGSPLHF
CDR3 DNA: TGTGCCAGCAGTGAACTCGGAACCGGGGGTTCACCCCTCCACTTT

clone size: few
J gene: TRBJ1-1
V gene: TRBV18
D gene: TRBD1
CDR3 protein: CASSRQGEFTEAFF
CDR3 DNA: TGTGCCAGCTCTCGACAGGGGGAGTTCACTGAAGCTTTCTTT

clone size: few
J gene: TRBJ2-7
V gene: TRBV9
D gene: TRBD1
CDR3 protein: CASSSRDRGHHEQYF
CDR3 DNA: TGTGCCAGCAGCTCCCGGGACAGGGGGCACCACGAGCAGTACTTC

clone size: .
J gene: TRBJ2-1
V gene: TRBV9
D gene: .
CDR3 protein: CASSSYGGSYNEQFF
CDR3 DNA: TGTGCCAGCAGCTCCTATGGGGGATCCTACAATGAGCAGTTCTTC

clone size: few
J gene: TRBJ1-1
V gene: TRBV29-1
D gene: TRBD1
CDR3 protein: CSVARQGRFNEAFF
CDR3 DNA: TGCAGCGTCGCCCGACAGGGGAGGTTTAATGAAGCTTTCTTT

clone size: once
J gene: TRBJ1-6
V gene: TRBV5-5
D gene: TRBD1
CDR3 protein: CASSPYQTGGTPLHF
CDR3 DNA: TGTGCCAGCAGCCCGTACCAGACAGGGGGGACACCCCTCCACTTT

clone size: .
J gene: TRBJ2-4
V gene: TRBV3-1
D gene: .
CDR3 protein: CASSQRRLPKNIQYF
CDR3 DNA: TGTGCCAGCAGCCAGAGACGGCTCCCAAAAAACATTCAGTACTTC

clone size: .
J gene: TRBJ1-1
V gene: TRBV5-1
D gene: TRBD1
CDR3 protein: CASSLGQGFGEAFF
CDR3 DNA: TGCGCCAGCAGCCTTGGACAGGGGTTCGGTGAAGCTTTCTTT

clone size: .
J gene: TRBJ2-7
V gene: TRBV5-1
D gene: TRBD1
CDR3 protein: CASSSGGQGPDEQYF
CDR3 DNA: TGCGCCAGCAGCTCTGGGGGACAGGGGCCTGACGAGCAGTACTTC

clone size: .
J gene: TRBJ1-1
V gene: TRBV6-6
D gene: TRBD1
CDR3 protein: CASSLDRGHGTEAFF
CDR3 DNA: TGTGCCAGCAGTCTTGACAGGGGGCATGGGACTGAAGCTTTCTTT

clone size: .
J gene: TRBJ1-1
V gene: TRBV7-9
D gene: .
CDR3 protein: CASSNRQENTEAFF
CDR3 DNA: TGTGCCAGCAGCAACCGACAGGAGAACACTGAAGCTTTCTTT

clone size: .
J gene: TRBJ1-2
V gene: TRBV20-1
D gene: .
CDR3 protein: CSARDPRGYYGYTF
CDR3 DNA: TGCAGTGCTAGAGATCCTAGGGGATACTATGGCTACACCTTC

clone size: .
J gene: TRBJ2-6
V gene: TRBV3-1
D gene: .
CDR3 protein: CASSQTSSGANVLTF
CDR3 DNA: TGTGCCAGCAGCCAAACGAGCTCTGGGGCCAACGTCCTGACTTTC

clone size: few
J gene: TRBJ1-2
V gene: TRBV5-4
D gene: .
CDR3 protein: CASSVLRQNYGYTF
CDR3 DNA: TGTGCCAGCAGCGTCCTGAGGCAGAACTATGGCTACACCTTC

clone size: few
J gene: TRBJ2-2
V gene: TRBV19
D gene: .
CDR3 protein: CASSVRGASTGELFF
CDR3 DNA: TGTGCCAGTAGTGTACGCGGTGCGAGCACCGGGGAGCTGTTTTTT

clone size: .
J gene: TRBJ1-1
V gene: TRBV20-1
D gene: .
CDR3 protein: CSASGLAEAFF
CDR3 DNA: TGCAGTGCTAGTGGACTAGCTGAAGCTTTCTTT

clone size: few
J gene: TRBJ2-3
V gene: TRBV5-1
D gene: TRBD2
CDR3 protein: CASSLFRGGASSDTQYF
CDR3 DNA: TGCGCCAGCAGCTTGTTCCGCGGGGGGGCGTCCTCAGATACGCAGTATTTT

clone size: many
J gene: TRBJ2-2
V gene: TRBV7-8
D gene: TRBD1
CDR3 protein: CASSLGQAWGELFF
CDR3 DNA: TGTGCCAGCAGCCTGGGACAGGCTTGGGGGGAGCTGTTTTTT

clone size: .
J gene: TRBJ2-7
V gene: TRBV12-3/TRBV12-4
D gene: TRBD2
CDR3 protein: CASSPTTSGSEQYF
CDR3 DNA: TGTGCCAGCAGTCCTACGACTAGCGGGAGTGAGCAGTACTTC

clone size: .
J gene: TRBJ1-2
V gene: TRBV24-1
D gene: TRBD1
CDR3 protein: CATSDLQQGYGYTF
CDR3 DNA: TGTGCCACCAGTGATTTGCAACAGGGGTATGGCTACACCTTC